These 18 T cell receptor beta chains were sequenced from one sample in a study of post-analysis software for immune sequencing data. General study results and limits: There were five or six TRBV segments more frequent in patients than controls, and TRBV5-6, TRBV5-1 and TRBV20-1 were among them.

Their target antigens are unknown. Unique molecular identifiers were built into the TCR beta cDNA libraries. TCRdb recomputed calls from the PCR reads with MiXCR, one row per CDR3 protein. This table has about 770,000 distinct CDR3 sequences, approximately 44% appearing once. Sequenced: blood. All receptors come from a girl between 10 and 17 years old with multiple sclerosis.

The rearrangement links TRBV12-3 or TRBV12-4 to TRBJ2-1; TRBD1 agrees at 7 bases. This CDR3 has 14 amino acids. J gave up 7 bases and V 5 bases, and 8 bases lay outside the gene matches. The DNA of the CDR3 is TGTGCCAGCAGTGGACAGGCTAATTATAATGAGCAGTTCTTC. Amino acid sequence: CASSGQANYNEQFF.

This rearrangement joins TRBV5-1 to TRBJ2-5; possible D gene TRBD1, 5 bases. V was shortened by 0 bases and J by 4 bases, with 16 bases between the two germline ends. The CDR3 spans 16 residues. Germline lookup yields CDR1 SGHRS and CDR2 YFSETQ. CDR3 nucleotides: TGCGCCAGCAGCTTGGGGGGCAGCCATCCGAGAGAGACCCAGTACTTC. Translated: CASSLGGSHPRETQYF.

On this clonotype: One end of the junction is discordant with germline, which a read error may explain. The chain employs TRBV28 and TRBJ2-1; D is undetermined. Germline V CDR1 and CDR2: MDHEN, SYDVKM. CDR3 length equals 13 residues. Here the CDR3 DNA reads TGTGCCGGCAGTTTTCGATTGGGGAATGAGCAGTTCTTC. This codes for CAGSFRLGNEQFF.

This clonotype was observed a handful of times. This rearrangement joins TRBV5-6 to TRBJ1-2, with 8 bases lining up with TRBD1. The CDR3 has 16 amino acids. V lost 6 bases and J lost 5; bases outside the gene matches: 15. Germline V gene sequence: CDR1 SGHDT, CDR2 YYEEEE. The CDR3 sequence is CASKSLDRATEYGYTF. CDR3 in DNA: TGTGCCAGCAAATCCCTGGACAGGGCGACGGAGTATGGCTACACCTTC.

V gene TRBV10-3 combines with J gene TRBJ2-1; 10 bases are a match to TRBD2. Germline CDR1 ENHRY, CDR2 SYGVKD. Trimming took 7 bases from V and 12 from J; bases not matched to a gene: 15. This CDR3 region has 15 residues. The CDR3 protein is CAINPSGRAGDGQFF. DNA of the CDR3: TGTGCCATCAACCCAAGCGGGAGGGCCGGAGATGGGCAGTTCTTC.

The chain's CDR3 is CASSQVGGSEAFF. In DNA, the CDR3 is TGTGCCAGCAGTCAGGTGGGGGGCAGTGAAGCTTTCTTT. The rearrangement joins TRBV6-4 to TRBJ1-1, with D possibly TRBD1 on 6 matching bases. In germline, CDR1 is MRHNA, CDR2 SNTAGT. The CDR3 has 13 residues. The V end lost 5 bases, the J end lost 7 bases, and 14 bases lay between the germline ends.

The V and J genes are TRBV6-5 and TRBJ2-7; D gene uncertain. Germline CDR1 MNHEY, CDR2 SVGAGI. The ends were cut back, 6 bases at V and 2 bases at J, with 8 bases in the middle. The CDR3 covers 12 residues. The CDR3 DNA reads as TGTGCCAGCAGGGGCTACGCCTACGAGCAGTACTTC. Protein product: CASRGYAYEQYF.

The rearrangement links TRBV12-3 or TRBV12-4 to TRBJ2-1, with 13 bases identical to TRBD2. CDR3 size: 15 residues. The J segment lost 10 bases and the V segment lost 6 bases, leaving 9 bases of the junction unmatched. The CDR3 bases are TGTGCCAGCAGGCTGGGACTAGCGGGGTCCAAAGAGCAGTTCTTC. It encodes CASRLGLAGSKEQFF.

The chain is built from TRBV7-9 and TRBJ2-5; a possible D gene is TRBD2 (5 bases). The J call is doubtful: the DNA matches TRBJ2-7 better. The CDR3 runs 14 residues. In germline, CDR1 is SEHNR, CDR2 FQNEAQ (reference sequence). The CDR3 spells CASSLDGIPAEQYF. CDR3 DNA: TGTGCCAGCAGCTTAGACGGGATTCCCGCCGAGCAGTACTTC.

The chain has TRBV4-3 and TRBJ2-1, with 7 bases fitting TRBD2. J gave up 4 bases and V 0 bases, and 12 bases lay outside the gene matches. Germline V gene sequence: CDR1 LGHNA, CDR2 YSLEER. This CDR3 spans 18 amino acids. CDR3 sequence (DNA): TGCGCCAGCAGCCAAGATAACGCGGGACTATCGCCGTACAATGAGCAGTTCTTC. It translates to CASSQDNAGLSPYNEQFF.

The chain has TRBV24-1 and TRBJ2-1, with D possibly being TRBD2 (6 bases). There are 12 residues in the CDR3. V shed 11 bases and J shed 4 bases, with 11 bases lying between them. CDR1 and CDR2 (germline): KGHDR, SFDVKD. CDR3: CAIWGLYNEQFF. The CDR3 bases are TGTGCCATCTGGGGACTTTACAATGAGCAGTTCTTC.

A few counts support this clonotype. The chain uses TRBV5-1 and TRBJ1-2; 9 positions agree with TRBD1. This CDR3 comprises 13 residues. Germline V gives CDR1 SGHRS, CDR2 YFSETQ. Losses at the gene ends were 4 bases for V and 10 bases for J; bases not matched to a gene: 8. CDR3 region: CASSPGQGRDYTF. The DNA of the CDR3 is TGCGCCAGCAGCCCGGGACAGGGTCGAGACTACACCTTC. The whole variable domain, filled in from reference TRBV5-1 and TRBJ1-2, reads KAGVTQTPRYLIKTRGQQVTLSCSPISGHRSVSWYQQTPGQGLQFLFEYFSETQRNKGNFPGRFSGRQFSNSRSEMNVSTLELGDSALYLCASSPGQGRDYTFGSGTRLTVV.

This chain connects TRBV12-3 or TRBV12-4 to TRBJ2-1; D possibly corresponds to TRBD1 (6 bases). The CDR3 spans 15 residues. Trimming cost V 3 bases and J 5 bases, with 14 bases left between them. This chain's CDR3 is CASSFGSGTHNEQFF. The DNA of the CDR3 is TGTGCCAGCAGTTTTGGCTCGGGGACACACAATGAGCAGTTCTTC.

The J gene is TRBJ2-5, the V gene TRBV24-1; 8 nucleotides match TRBD2. The V gene end was trimmed by 4 bases and the J gene end by 5 bases; junction bases not matched to a gene: 11. Germline values: CDR1 KGHDR, CDR2 SFDVKD. CDR3 size: 16 residues. The CDR3 sequence: CATSDLKSSGYETQYF. The CDR3 bases are TGTGCCACCAGTGACCTGAAGTCTAGCGGGTATGAGACCCAGTACTTC.

The rearrangement uses TRBV24-1 and TRBJ2-1; unclear D gene. The CDR3 runs 15 residues. V lost 5 bases and J lost 0, with 10 bases in between. Looked up from germline, CDR1 is KGHDR and CDR2 is SFDVKD. This CDR3 is CATSAVQSSYNEQFF. For the CDR3, the DNA is TGTGCCACCAGTGCAGTCCAGAGCTCCTACAATGAGCAGTTCTTC.

In this sample, this clonotype turned up a few times. The rearrangement joins TRBV7-3 to TRBJ2-1, with 7 bases lining up with TRBD1. CDR3 length: 16 residues. The J segment lost 6 bases and the V segment lost 0 bases, leaving 8 bases of the junction unmatched. CDR1 and CDR2 from the germline V gene are SGHTA and FQGTGA. This CDR3 is CASSLTNGQGVNEQFF. CDR3 DNA sequence: TGTGCCAGCAGCTTAACGAACGGGCAGGGGGTCAATGAGCAGTTCTTC.

The CDR3 protein is CASSSPGTSPHTQYF. CDR3 bases: TGCGCCAGCAGCTCCCCCGGGACTAGCCCCCATACGCAGTATTTT. The chain employs TRBV5-1 and TRBJ2-3; 9 positions match TRBD2. Per germline, CDR1 SGHRS and CDR2 YFSETQ. The CDR3 length is 15 residues. V dropped 3 bases and J dropped 7; count of bases not matched to a gene: 9.

This chain joins TRBV18 and TRBJ2-5; 7 bases are a match to TRBD2. V lost 2 bases to trimming and J lost 3 bases; unmatched junction nucleotides: 9. The CDR3 sequence is 16 residues long. CDR1 and CDR2 from the germline V gene are KGHSH and LQKENI. DNA for the CDR3: TGTGCCAGCTCACCAAGGGGCAACGGACTAGAAGAGACCCAGTACTTC. As protein: CASSPRGNGLEETQYF.